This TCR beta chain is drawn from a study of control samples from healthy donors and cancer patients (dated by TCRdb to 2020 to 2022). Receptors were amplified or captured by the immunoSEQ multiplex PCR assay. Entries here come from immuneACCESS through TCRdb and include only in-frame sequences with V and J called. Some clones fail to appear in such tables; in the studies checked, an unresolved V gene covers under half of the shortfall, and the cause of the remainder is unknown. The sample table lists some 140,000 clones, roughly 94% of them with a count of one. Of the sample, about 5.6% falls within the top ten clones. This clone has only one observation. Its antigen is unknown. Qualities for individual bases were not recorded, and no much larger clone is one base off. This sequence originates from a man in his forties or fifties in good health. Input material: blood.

The CDR3 protein is CASSPETRRETQYF. The DNA sequence reads TGTGCCAGCTCACCAGAGACTAGGAGAGAGACCCAGTACTTC. Recombination joined TRBV18 with TRBJ2-5; the D region possibly corresponds to TRBD2 (6 bases align). From the cysteine through the phenylalanine, the CDR3 covers 14 amino acids. CDR3 DNA is the only sequence kept; it has 42 bases, read in frame from the first base. The germline V gene sets CDR1 to KGHSH and CDR2 to LQKENI. V loses 2 bases of germline sequence and J loses 4 bases, and the interval between the two ends is 11 bases.